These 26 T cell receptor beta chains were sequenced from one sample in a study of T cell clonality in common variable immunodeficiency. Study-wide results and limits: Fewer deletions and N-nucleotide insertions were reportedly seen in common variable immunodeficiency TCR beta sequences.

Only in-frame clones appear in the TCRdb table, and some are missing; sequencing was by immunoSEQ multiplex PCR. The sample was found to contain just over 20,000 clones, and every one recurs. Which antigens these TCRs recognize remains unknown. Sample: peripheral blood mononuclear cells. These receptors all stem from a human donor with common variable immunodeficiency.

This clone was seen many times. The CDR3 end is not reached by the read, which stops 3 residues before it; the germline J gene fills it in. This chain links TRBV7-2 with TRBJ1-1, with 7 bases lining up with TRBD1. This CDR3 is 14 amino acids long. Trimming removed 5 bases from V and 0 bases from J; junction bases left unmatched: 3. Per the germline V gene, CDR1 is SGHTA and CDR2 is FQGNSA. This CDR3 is CASSQQGMNTEAFF. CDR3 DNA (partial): TGTGCCAGCAGCCAACAGGGGATGAACACTGAA. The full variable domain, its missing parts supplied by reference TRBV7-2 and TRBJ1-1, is GAGVSQSPSNKVTEKGKDVELRCDPISGHTALYWYRQSLGQGLEFLIYFQGNSAPDKSGLPSDRFSAERTGGSVSTLTIQRTQQEDSAVYLCASSQQGMNTEAFFGQGTRLTVV.

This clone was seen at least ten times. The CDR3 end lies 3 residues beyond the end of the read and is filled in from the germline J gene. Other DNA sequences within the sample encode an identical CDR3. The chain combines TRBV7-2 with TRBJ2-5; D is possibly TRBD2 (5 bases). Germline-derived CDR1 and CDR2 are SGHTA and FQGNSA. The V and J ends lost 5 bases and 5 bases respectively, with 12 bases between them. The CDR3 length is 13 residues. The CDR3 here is CASSAPAVETQYF. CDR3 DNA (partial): TGTGCCAGCAGCGCGCCAGCGGTTGAGACC. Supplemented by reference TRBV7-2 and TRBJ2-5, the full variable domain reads GAGVSQSPSNKVTEKGKDVELRCDPISGHTALYWYRQSLGQGLEFLIYFQGNSAPDKSGLPSDRFSAERTGGSVSTLTIQRTQQEDSAVYLCASSAPAVETQYFGPGTRLLVL.

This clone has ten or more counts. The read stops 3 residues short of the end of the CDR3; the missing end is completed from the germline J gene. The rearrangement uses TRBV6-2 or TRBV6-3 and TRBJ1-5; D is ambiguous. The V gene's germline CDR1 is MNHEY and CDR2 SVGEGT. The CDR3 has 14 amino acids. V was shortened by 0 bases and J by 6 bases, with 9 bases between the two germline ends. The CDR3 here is CASSYSGSGQPQHF. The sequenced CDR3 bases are TGTGCCAGCAGTTACTCAGGGTCTGGTCAGCCC.

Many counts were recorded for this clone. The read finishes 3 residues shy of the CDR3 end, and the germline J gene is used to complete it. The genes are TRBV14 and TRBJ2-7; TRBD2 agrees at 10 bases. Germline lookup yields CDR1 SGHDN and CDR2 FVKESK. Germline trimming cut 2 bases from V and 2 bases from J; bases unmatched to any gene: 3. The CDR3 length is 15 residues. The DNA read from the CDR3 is TGTGCCAGCAGCCAAACTAGCGGGGCGGCCTACGAG. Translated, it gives CASSQTSGAAYE. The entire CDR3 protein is CASSQTSGAAYEQYF.

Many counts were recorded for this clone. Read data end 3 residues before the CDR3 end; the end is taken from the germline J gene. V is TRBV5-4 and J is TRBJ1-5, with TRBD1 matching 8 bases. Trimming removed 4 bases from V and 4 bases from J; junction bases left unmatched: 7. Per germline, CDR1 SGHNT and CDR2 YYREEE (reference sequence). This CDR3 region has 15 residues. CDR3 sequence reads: CASSPDRGLNQPQHF. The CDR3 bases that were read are TGTGCCAGCAGCCCCGACAGGGGACTAAATCAGCCC. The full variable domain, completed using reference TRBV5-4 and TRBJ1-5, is ETGVTQSPTHLIKTRGQQVTLRCSSQSGHNTVSWYQQALGQGPQFIFQYYREEENGRGNFPPRFSGLQFPNYSSELNVNALELDDSALYLCASSPDRGLNQPQHFGDGTRLSIL.

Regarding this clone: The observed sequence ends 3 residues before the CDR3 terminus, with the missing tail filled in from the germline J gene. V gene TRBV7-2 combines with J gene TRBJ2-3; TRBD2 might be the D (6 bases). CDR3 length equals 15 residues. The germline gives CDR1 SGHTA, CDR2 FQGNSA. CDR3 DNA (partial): TGTGCCAGCAGCTTAAAAGGACGAGCGCGGGATGCG. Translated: CASSLKGRARDA. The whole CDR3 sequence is CASSLKGRARDAQYF.

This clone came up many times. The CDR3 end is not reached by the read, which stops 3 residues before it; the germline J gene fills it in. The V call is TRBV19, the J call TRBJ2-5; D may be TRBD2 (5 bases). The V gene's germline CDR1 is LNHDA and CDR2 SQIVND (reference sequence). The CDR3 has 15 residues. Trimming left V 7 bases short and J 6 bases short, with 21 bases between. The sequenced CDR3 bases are TGTGCCAGTAACTCTGGGCAGCGGTGGGGAAAGACC. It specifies CASNSGQRWGKT. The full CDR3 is CASNSGQRWGKTQYF.

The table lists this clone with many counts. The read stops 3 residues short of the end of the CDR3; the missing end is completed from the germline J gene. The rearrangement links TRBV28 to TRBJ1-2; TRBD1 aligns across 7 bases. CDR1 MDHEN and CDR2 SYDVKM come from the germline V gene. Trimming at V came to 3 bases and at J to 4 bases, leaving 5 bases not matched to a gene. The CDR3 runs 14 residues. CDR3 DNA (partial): TGTGCCAGCAGTTTGTCCAGGGGGACCTATGGC. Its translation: CASSLSRGTYG. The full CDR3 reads CASSLSRGTYGYTF.

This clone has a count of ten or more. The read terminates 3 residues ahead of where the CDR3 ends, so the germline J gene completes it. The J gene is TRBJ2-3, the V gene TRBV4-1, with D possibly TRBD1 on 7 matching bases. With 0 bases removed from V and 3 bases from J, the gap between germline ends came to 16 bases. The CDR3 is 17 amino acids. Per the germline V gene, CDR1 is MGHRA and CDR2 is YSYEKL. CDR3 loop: CASSQDPPGGFTDTQYF. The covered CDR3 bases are TGCGCCAGCAGCCAAGATCCTCCAGGGGGGTTTACAGATACG.

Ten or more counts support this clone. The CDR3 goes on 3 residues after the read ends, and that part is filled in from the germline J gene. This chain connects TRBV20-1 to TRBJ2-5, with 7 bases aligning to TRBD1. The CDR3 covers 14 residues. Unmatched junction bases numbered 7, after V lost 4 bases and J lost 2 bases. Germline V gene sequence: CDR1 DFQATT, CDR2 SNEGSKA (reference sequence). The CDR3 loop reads CSANPGGGQETQYF. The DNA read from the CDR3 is TGCAGTGCTAATCCAGGGGGTGGTCAAGAGACC.

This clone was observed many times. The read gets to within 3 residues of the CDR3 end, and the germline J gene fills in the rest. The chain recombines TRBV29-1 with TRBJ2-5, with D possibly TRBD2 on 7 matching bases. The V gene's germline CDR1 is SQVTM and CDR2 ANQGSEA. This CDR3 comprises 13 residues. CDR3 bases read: TGCAGCGTTGATTGGGGGGGCCGGGATACC. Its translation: CSVDWGGRDT. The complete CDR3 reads CSVDWGGRDTQYF.

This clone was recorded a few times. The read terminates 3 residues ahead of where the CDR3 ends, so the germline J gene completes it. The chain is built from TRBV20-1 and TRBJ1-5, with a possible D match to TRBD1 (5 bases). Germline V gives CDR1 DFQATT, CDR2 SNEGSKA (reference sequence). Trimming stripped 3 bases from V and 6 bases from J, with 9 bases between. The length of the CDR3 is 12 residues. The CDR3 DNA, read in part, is TGCAGTGCTAGGGTGGGGGGTCAGCCC. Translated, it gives CSARVGGQP. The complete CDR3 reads CSARVGGQPQHF.

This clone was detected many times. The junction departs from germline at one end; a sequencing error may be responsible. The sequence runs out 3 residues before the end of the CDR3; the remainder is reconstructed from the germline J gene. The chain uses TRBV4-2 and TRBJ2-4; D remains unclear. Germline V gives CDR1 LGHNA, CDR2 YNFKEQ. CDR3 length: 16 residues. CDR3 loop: CASSQGIQHAKNIQYF. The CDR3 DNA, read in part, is TGCGCCAGCAGCCAAGGCATACAGCACGCCAAAAACATT.

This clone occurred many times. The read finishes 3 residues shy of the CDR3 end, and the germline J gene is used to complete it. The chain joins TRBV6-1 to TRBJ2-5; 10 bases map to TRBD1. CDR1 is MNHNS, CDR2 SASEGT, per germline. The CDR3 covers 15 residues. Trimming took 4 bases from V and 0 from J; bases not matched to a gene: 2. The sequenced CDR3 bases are TGTGCCAGCAGTGTGGGACAGGGGAACCAAGAGACC. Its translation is CASSVGQGNQET. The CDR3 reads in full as CASSVGQGNQETQYF.

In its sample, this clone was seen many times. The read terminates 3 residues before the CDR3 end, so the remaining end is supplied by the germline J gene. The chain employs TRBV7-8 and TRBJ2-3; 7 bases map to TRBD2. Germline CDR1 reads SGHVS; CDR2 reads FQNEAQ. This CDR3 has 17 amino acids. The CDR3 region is CASSLVAGETTHTAQYF. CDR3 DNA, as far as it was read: TGTGCCAGCAGCTTAGTTGCGGGGGAAACGACCCATACGGCG. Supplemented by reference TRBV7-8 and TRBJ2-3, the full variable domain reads GAGVSQSPRYKVAKRGQDVALRCDPISGHVSLFWYQQALGQGPEFLTYFQNEAQLDKSGLPSDRFFAERPEGSVSTLKIQRTQQEDSAVYLCASSLVAGETTHTAQYFGPGTRLTVL.

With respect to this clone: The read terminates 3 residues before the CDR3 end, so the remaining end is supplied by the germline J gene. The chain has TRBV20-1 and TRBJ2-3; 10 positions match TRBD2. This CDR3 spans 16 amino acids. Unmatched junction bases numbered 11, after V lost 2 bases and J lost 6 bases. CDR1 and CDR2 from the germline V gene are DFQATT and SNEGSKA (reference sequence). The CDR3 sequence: CSARFVTSGVLDTQYF. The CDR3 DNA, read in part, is TGCAGTGCTAGATTCGTAACTAGCGGGGTATTGGATACG.

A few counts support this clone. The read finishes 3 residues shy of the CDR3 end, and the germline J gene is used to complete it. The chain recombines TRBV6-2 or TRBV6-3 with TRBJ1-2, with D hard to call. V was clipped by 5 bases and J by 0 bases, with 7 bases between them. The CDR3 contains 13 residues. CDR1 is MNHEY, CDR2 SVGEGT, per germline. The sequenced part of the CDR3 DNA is TGTGCCAGCAGTCCGGGTTCTAACTATGGC. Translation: CASSPGSNYG. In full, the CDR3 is CASSPGSNYGYTF.

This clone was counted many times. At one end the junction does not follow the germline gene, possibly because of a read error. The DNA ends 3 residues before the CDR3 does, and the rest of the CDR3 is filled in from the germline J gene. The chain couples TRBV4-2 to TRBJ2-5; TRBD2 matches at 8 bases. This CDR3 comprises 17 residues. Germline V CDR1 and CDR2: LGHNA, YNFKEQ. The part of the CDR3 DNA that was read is TGCGCCAGCAGCCGCGAAAGAGGTGGCGGGGGGATGAAGACC. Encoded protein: CASSRERGGGGMKT. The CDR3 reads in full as CASSRERGGGGMKTQYF.

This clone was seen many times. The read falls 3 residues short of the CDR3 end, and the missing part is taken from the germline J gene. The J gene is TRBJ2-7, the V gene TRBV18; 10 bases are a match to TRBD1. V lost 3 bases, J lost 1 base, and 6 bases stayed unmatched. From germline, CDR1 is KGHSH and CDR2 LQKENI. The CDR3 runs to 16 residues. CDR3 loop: CASSPLGTGASYEQYF. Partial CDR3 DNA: TGTGCCAGCTCACCCCTAGGGACAGGGGCTTCCTACGAG.

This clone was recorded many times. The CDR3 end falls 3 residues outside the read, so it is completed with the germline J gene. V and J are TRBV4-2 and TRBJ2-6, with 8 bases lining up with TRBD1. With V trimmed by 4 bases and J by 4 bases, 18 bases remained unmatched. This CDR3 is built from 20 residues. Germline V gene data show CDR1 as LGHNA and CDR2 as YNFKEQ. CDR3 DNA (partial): TGTGCCAGCAGCCCCACCAGGGGGCAGGGCAGTTCAGGGGGGGCCAACGTC. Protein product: CASSPTRGQGSSGGANV. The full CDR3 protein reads CASSPTRGQGSSGGANVLTF.

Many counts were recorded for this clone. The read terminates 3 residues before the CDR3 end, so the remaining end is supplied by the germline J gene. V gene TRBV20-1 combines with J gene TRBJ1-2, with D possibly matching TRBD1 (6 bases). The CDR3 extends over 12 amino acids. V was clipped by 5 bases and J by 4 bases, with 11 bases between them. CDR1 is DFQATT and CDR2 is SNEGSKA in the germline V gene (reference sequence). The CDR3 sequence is CSALQGGYGYTF. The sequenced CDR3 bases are TGCAGTGCTCTACAGGGTGGCTATGGC.

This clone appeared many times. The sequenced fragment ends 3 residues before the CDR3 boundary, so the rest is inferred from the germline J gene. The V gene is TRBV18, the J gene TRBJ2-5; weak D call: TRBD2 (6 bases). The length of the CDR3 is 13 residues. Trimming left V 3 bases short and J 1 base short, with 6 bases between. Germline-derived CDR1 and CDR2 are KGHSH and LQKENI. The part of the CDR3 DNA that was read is TGTGCCAGCTCACCGGGACTCCAAGAGACC. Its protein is CASSPGLQET. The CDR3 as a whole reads CASSPGLQETQYF.

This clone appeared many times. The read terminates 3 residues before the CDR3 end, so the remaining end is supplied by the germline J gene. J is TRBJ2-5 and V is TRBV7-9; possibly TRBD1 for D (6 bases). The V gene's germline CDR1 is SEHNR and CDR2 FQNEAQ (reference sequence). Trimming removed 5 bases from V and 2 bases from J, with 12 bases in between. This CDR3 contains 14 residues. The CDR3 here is CASSGVRGQETQYF. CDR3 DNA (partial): TGTGCCAGCAGCGGGGTGAGGGGGCAAGAGACC.

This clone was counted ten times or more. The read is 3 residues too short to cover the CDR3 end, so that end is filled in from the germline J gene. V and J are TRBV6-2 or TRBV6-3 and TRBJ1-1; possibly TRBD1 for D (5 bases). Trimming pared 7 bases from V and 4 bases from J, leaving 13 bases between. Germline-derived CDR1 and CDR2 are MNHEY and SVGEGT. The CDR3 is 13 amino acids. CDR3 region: CASKQGVGTEAFF. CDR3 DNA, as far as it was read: TGTGCCAGCAAGCAGGGTGTAGGCACTGAA.

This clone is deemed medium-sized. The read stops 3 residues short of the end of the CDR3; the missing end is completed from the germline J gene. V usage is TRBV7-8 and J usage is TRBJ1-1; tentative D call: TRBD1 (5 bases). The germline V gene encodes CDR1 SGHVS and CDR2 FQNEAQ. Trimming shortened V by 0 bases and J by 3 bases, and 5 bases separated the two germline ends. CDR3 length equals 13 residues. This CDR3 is CASSLAGDTEAFF. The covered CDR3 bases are TGTGCCAGCAGCTTAGCAGGGGACACTGAA.

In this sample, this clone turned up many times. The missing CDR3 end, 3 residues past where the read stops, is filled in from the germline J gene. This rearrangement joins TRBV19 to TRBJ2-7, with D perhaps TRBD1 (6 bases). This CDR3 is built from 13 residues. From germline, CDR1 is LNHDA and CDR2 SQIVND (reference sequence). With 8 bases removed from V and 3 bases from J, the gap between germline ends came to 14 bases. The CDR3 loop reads CASQTGPNYEQYF. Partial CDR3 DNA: TGTGCCAGTCAGACAGGTCCCAACTACGAG.